Given below is one T cell receptor beta chain in context. Its antigen is not identified. TCRdb's table, derived via immunoSEQ multiplex PCR, lists solely in-frame clones and lacks some. The sample has under 150,000 clones; about 88% are singletons. This record comes from a study of T cell responses to AZD1222 COVID-19 vaccine. As for the study in general: It was second doses at about 4 or about 12 weeks that were pooled. Study-level findings and limits: Repertoire sampling occurred only after the peak T cell response. Spike-wide coverage was observed for vaccine-associated CD4 TCRs, with dominant responses at 160-218 and 743-854. The study reported that nearly half of spike-specific TCRs target unmutated variant regions.

CDR1 SGHTA and CDR2 FQGTGA come from the germline V gene. CDR3 length equals 16 residues. V shed 1 base and J shed 4 bases, with 14 bases lying between them. The TCR was taken from an adult in good health. The source was peripheral blood, collected on day 0 of AZD1222 vaccination. V and J are TRBV7-3 and TRBJ2-1; possible D gene TRBD2, 5 bases. The CDR3 nucleotides read TGTGCCAGCAGCTTAAATATTGGGGAGCAGTACAATGAGCAGTTCTTC. This translates into CASSLNIGEQYNEQFF. Drawing the rest from reference TRBV7-3 and TRBJ2-1, the complete variable domain is GAGVSQTPSNKVTEKGKYVELRCDPISGHTALYWYRQSLGQGPEFLIYFQGTGAADDSGLPNDRFFAVRPEGSVSTLKIQRTERGDSAVYLCASSLNIGEQYNEQFFGPGTRLTVL.